This T cell receptor (beta chain) is from a study of shared clonotypes between healthy human individuals. General study results and limits: As a rule, naive subsets had a larger estimated richness than memory subsets.

Germline CDR1 reads MNHNY; CDR2 reads SVGAGI (reference sequence). V was cut by 11 bases and J by 8 bases, with 18 bases left in between. The CDR3 covers 13 residues. Of note for this clone: Antigen specificity is unknown.

Data came from immunoSEQ multiplex PCR; TCRdb stores just in-frame clones and leaves some out. The sample carries around 330,000 clones, around two thirds recorded once. Free of recent acute infections or vaccinations, the donors were healthy HIV-negative adults. This sequence was found in a young man in good health. The chain joins TRBV6-6 to TRBJ1-4, with D possibly matching TRBD1 (5 bases). The sequencing sample was made of memory CD4+ T cells sorted from blood. Subset reported: CD45RA-negative fraction. CDR3 loop: CASKPRGGEKLFF. The CDR3, as DNA: TGTGCCTCCAAACCACGGGGCGGAGAAAAACTGTTTTTT.